This T cell receptor (beta chain) came from a study of CD8+CD57+ T cells in acquired aplastic anemia. About the study: Across the sorted CD4+ and CD8+ cells, DNA amounts averaged roughly 3.5 ug. Read counts for CD4+ cells (from healthy donors) averaged roughly 10 million. Study findings and constraints: Some 30 shared CD8+ CDR3s appeared highly expressed within patients' immunodominant clones. Levels of CD8+ Simpson's diversity were not significantly distinct in patients versus controls.

The use of genomic DNA as template underpinned the TCR beta VDJ and CDR3 profiling. TCRdb reanalysed the reads using MiXCR and keeps one entry per CDR3 protein. The repertoire holds about 110,000 distinct CDR3 sequences, with 51% as singletons. A remark on this clonotype: The antigen is undetermined.

The receptor comes from a human donor in good health, serving as a control. The specimen was sorted CD4+, CD8+, or CD8+CD57+ T cells (not recorded which) from PBMCs.

In DNA form, the CDR3 reads TGTGCCATCAGCGGTTCTTACGACAATCAGCCCCAGCATTTT. Translation gives CAISGSYDNQPQHF. The rearrangement joins TRBV10-3 to TRBJ1-5; no clear D. Germline CDR1 is ENHRY and CDR2 is SYGVKD. The ends were cut back, 6 bases at V and 3 bases at J, with 12 bases in the middle. The CDR3 extends over 14 amino acids.